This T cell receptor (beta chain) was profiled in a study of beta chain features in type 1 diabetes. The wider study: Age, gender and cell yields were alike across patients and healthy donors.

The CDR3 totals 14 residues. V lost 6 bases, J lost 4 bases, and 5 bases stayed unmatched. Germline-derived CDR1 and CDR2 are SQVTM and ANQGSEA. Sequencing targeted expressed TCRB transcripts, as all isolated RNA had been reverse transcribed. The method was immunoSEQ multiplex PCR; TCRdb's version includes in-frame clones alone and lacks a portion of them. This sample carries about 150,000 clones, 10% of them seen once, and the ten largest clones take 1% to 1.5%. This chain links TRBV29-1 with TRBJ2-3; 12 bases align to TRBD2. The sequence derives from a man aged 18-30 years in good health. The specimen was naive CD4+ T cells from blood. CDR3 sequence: CSVGTSGFADTQYF. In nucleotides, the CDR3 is TGCAGCGTAGGGACTAGCGGGTTCGCAGATACGCAGTATTTT.